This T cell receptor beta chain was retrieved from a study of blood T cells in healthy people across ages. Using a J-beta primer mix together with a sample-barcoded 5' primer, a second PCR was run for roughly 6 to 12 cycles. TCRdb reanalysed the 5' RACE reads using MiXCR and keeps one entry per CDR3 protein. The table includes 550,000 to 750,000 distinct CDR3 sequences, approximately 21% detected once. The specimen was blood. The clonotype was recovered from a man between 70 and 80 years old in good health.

CDR3 protein: CAISERRTGDDEQFF. CDR3 in DNA: TGTGCCATCAGTGAGCGCCGAACGGGAGACGATGAGCAGTTCTTC. V is TRBV10-3 and J is TRBJ2-5; TRBD2 is a possible D gene (6 bases). With the DNA end fitting TRBJ2-1 better, the J assignment may be wrong. Germline assignment: CDR1 ENHRY and CDR2 SYGVKD. The CDR3 has 15 amino acids.